The 17 T cell receptor beta chains presented below share a single source sample, sequenced in a study of blood T cell repertoires in COVID-19. Sequencing used immunoSEQ multiplex PCR; TCRdb keeps in-frame clones, though not all of them. In the table there are some 170,000 clones, more than 85% of which are singletons. The specimen sequenced was PBMCs or T cells enriched from blood (not recorded which). All receptors come from a human donor with acute COVID-19. The donor label of this sample is uncertain.

The CDR3 coding sequence is TGTGCCAGCATGCGGACAGGGGGAAGCGACGAGCAGTACTTC. Residues: CASMRTGGSDEQYF. This chain connects TRBV14 to TRBJ2-7, with 10 bases identical to TRBD1. With V trimmed by 7 bases and J by 5 bases, 8 bases remained unmatched. CDR3 length equals 14 residues. Germline V gene sequence: CDR1 SGHDN, CDR2 FVKESK.

This clone was observed a single time. V is TRBV4-3 and J is TRBJ1-6; D is possibly TRBD1 (5 bases). CDR1 is LGHNA, CDR2 YSLEER, per germline. Trimming removed 2 bases at V and 5 bases at J, with 19 bases between. This CDR3 spans 18 amino acids. The chain's CDR3 is CASSQHPVGGGHNSPLHF. The DNA for the CDR3 is TGCGCCAGCAGCCAACACCCCGTCGGGGGAGGTCATAATTCACCCCTCCACTTT.

The gene calls are TRBV7-3 and TRBJ2-7; tentatively, D is TRBD1 (6 bases). The length of the CDR3 is 15 residues. V was cut by 2 bases and J by 1 base, with 12 bases left in between. Germline CDR1 SGHTA, CDR2 FQGTGA. The CDR3 DNA reads as TGTGCCAGCAGCTTATGGGCAGGGGATTCCTACGAGCAGTACTTC. Encoded protein: CASSLWAGDSYEQYF.

This clone came up once. The gene calls are TRBV3-1 (or the pseudogene TRBV3-2) and TRBJ2-5; possible D gene TRBD1, 5 bases. From germline, CDR1 is LGHDT and CDR2 YNNKEL (reference sequence). V lost 0 bases and J 9 bases, leaving 17 bases between the germline ends. The CDR3 contains 15 residues. The CDR3 here is CASSQEGIGVTAQYF. The CDR3 nucleotides are TGTGCCAGCAGCCAAGAGGGAATAGGGGTCACGGCCCAGTACTTC.

The chain recombines TRBV19 with TRBJ2-7; 8 nucleotides match TRBD1. Trimming removed 5 bases from V and 3 bases from J; junction bases left unmatched: 9. The V gene's germline CDR1 is LNHDA and CDR2 SQIVND (reference sequence). The CDR3 covers 15 residues. The CDR3 bases are TGTGCCAGTAGTCCGGGGACAGGTAGTATCTACGAGCAGTACTTC. Its translation is CASSPGTGSIYEQYF. Together with reference TRBV19 and TRBJ2-7, the CDR3 gives the full variable domain: DGGITQSPKYLFRKEGQNVTLSCEQNLNHDAMYWYRQDPGQGLRLIYYSQIVNDFQKGDIAEGYSVSREKKESFPLTVTSAQKNPTAFYLCASSPGTGSIYEQYFGPGTRLTVT.

The count of this clone is one. The chain combines TRBV20-1 with TRBJ1-2, with D unclear. There are 11 residues in the CDR3. The V and J ends lost 6 bases and 8 bases respectively, with 13 bases between them. CDR1 and CDR2 (germline): DFQATT, SNEGSKA (reference sequence). Here the CDR3 DNA reads TGCAGTGCCCTTGGCCCAGGAGGCTACACCTTC. It translates to CSALGPGGYTF.

This sequence joins TRBV7-9 and TRBJ2-1; 7 bases are a match to TRBD1. There are 18 residues in the CDR3. The junction had 16 bases not matched to a gene; V was cut back by 3 bases and J by 5 bases. Germline CDR1 is SEHNR and CDR2 is FQNEAQ (reference sequence). In DNA form, the CDR3 reads TGTGCCAGCAGCTTGGGTCTCCGGGACAGCGGAATCCACAATGAGCAGTTCTTC. It is translated as CASSLGLRDSGIHNEQFF.

DNA for the CDR3: TGTGCCAGCAGCCCTTATTGGAGCACTGAAGCTTTCTTT. Amino acid sequence: CASSPYWSTEAFF. The chain couples TRBV12-3 or TRBV12-4 to TRBJ1-1; no reliable D call. With 6 bases removed from V and 4 bases from J, the gap between germline ends came to 12 bases. The CDR3 runs 13 residues.

The chain combines TRBV11-2 with TRBJ2-3, with D possibly matching TRBD2 (6 bases). The V gene's germline CDR1 is SGHAT and CDR2 FQNNGV. The CDR3 extends over 15 amino acids. The V end was cut by 6 bases, the J end by 0 bases, with 13 bases between. CDR3 sequence (DNA): TGTGCCAGCAGTCCAACTAGCACCAGCACAGATACGCAGTATTTT. This sequence encodes CASSPTSTSTDTQYF.

V is TRBV5-1 and J is TRBJ2-2; 8 bases agree with TRBD1. CDR3 length: 14 amino acids. Looked up from germline, CDR1 is SGHRS and CDR2 is YFSETQ. With 5 bases clipped from V and 2 bases from J, the junction kept 2 bases outside the gene matches. CDR3 loop: CASSGTGNTGELFF. CDR3 DNA: TGCGCCAGCAGTGGGACAGGCAACACCGGGGAGCTGTTTTTT.

This sequence joins TRBV11-2 and TRBJ2-7, with D possibly TRBD1 on 5 matching bases. The CDR3 sequence is 15 residues long. V dropped 1 base and J dropped 0 bases, with 10 bases sitting between them. CDR1 and CDR2 (germline): SGHAT, FQNNGV. The CDR3 is CASSLGETGSYEQYF. The CDR3 DNA follows: TGTGCCAGCAGCTTAGGGGAAACAGGCTCCTACGAGCAGTACTTC.

This clone was seen many times. The chain joins TRBV27 to TRBJ1-2; a weak D match, TRBD1 (6 bases). Trimming left V 4 bases short and J 2 bases short, with 11 bases between. Germline V gene sequence: CDR1 MNHEY, CDR2 SMNVEV (reference sequence). This CDR3 spans 14 amino acids. The CDR3, as DNA: TGTGCCAGCAGTTCGGACAGTCCCAACTATGGCTACACCTTC. Its translation: CASSSDSPNYGYTF.

The V and J genes are TRBV7-2 and TRBJ2-7; no clear D. The germline V gene encodes CDR1 SGHTA and CDR2 FQGNSA. V was clipped by 1 base and J by 5 bases, with 12 bases between them. The CDR3 length is 14 residues. The CDR3 coding sequence is TGTGCCAGCAGCTTAGGCATGTTACTCGACGAGCAGTACTTC. Translating gives CASSLGMLLDEQYF. Based on the CDR3 plus reference TRBV7-2 and TRBJ2-7, the full variable domain is GAGVSQSPSNKVTEKGKDVELRCDPISGHTALYWYRQSLGQGLEFLIYFQGNSAPDKSGLPSDRFSAERTGGSVSTLTIQRTQQEDSAVYLCASSLGMLLDEQYFGPGTRLTVT.

This clone occurred a few times. V usage is TRBV28 and J usage is TRBJ1-1; unclear D gene. CDR3 length: 14 residues. V gave up 5 bases and J gave up 6 bases, with 16 bases separating them. Looked up from germline, CDR1 is MDHEN and CDR2 is SYDVKM. DNA for the CDR3: TGTGCCAGCAGTACCTTCGACACCTCACCTGAAGCTTTCTTT. Amino acid sequence: CASSTFDTSPEAFF. The complete variable domain, with remaining parts taken from reference TRBV28 and TRBJ1-1, reads DVKVTQSSRYLVKRTGEKVFLECVQDMDHENMFWYRQDPGLGLRLIYFSYDVKMKEKGDIPEGYSVSREKKERFSLILESASTNQTSMYLCASSTFDTSPEAFFGQGTRLTVV.

V and J are TRBV2 and TRBJ2-7; weak D call: TRBD1 (5 bases). CDR3 size: 12 residues. Germline V lookup: CDR1 SNHLY, CDR2 FYNNEI. V lost 6 bases and J 1 base, leaving 7 bases between the germline ends. CDR3 in DNA: TGTGCCAGCAGAGGGGCTTCCTACGAGCAGTACTTC. This codes for CASRGASYEQYF.

This rearrangement joins TRBV18 to TRBJ1-3; 7 positions agree with TRBD1. Trimming removed 6 bases from V and 1 base from J; junction bases left unmatched: 9. Germline CDR1 KGHSH, CDR2 LQKENI. This CDR3 is 16 amino acids long. CDR3 in amino acids: CASSLGDRHSGNTIYF. The CDR3 nucleotides read TGTGCCAGCTCGCTTGGGGACAGACATTCTGGAAACACCATATATTTT.

The chain couples TRBV5-6 to TRBJ1-5; 8 bases agree with TRBD1. Unmatched junction bases numbered 2, after V lost 4 bases and J lost 2 bases. Germline V gene lookup returns CDR1 SGHDT and CDR2 YYEEEE. CDR3 size: 14 residues. CDR3 sequence: CASSPGQGNQPQHF. The CDR3 DNA reads TGTGCCAGCAGCCCGGGACAGGGCAATCAGCCCCAGCATTTT.